This T cell receptor (beta chain) was obtained from a study of response to subunit inactivated influenza vaccine. Study-level findings and limits: Authors suggested each seasonal flu vaccination may recruit only limited numbers of new T cells.

The CDR3 contains 17 residues. Germline CDR1 LGHDT, CDR2 YNNKEL (reference sequence). Trimming removed 4 bases at V and 8 bases at J, with 24 bases between. Via MiXCR, TCRdb re-called the RT-PCR reads, giving one row per CDR3 protein. Among around 480,000 distinct CDR3 sequences listed, roughly 9.7% were seen once. This clonotype was picked up a small number of times. Its antigen remains unidentified. The chain recombines TRBV3-1 with TRBJ2-1; no firm D call. The starting material was PBMCs from blood, obtained roughly 47 days after vaccination. This clonotype originated in a man in his fifties or sixties who received an inactivated influenza vaccine. The CDR3 DNA sequence: TGTGCCAGCAGCCCAGACTCCCCTCCTCGATCGTCCTATGAGCAGTTCTTC. It specifies CASSPDSPPRSSYEQFF.